This entry is about one T cell receptor (beta chain). This record comes from a study of blood T cells in healthy people across ages. A second roughly 7 to 11 cycle PCR used barcoded and J-beta primers. TCRdb re-called the 5' RACE reads with MiXCR, one entry per CDR3 protein. This sample has around 280,000 distinct CDR3 sequences, with roughly a quarter found just once. Trimming shortened V by 4 bases and J by 4 bases, and 17 bases separated the two germline ends. The CDR3 totals 15 residues. Germline V CDR1 and CDR2: SGDLS, YYNGEE. The rearrangement joins TRBV9 to TRBJ2-5; D may be TRBD2 (5 bases). The TCR originated in a woman aged 65 to 85 in good health. The sequenced sample was blood. The DNA for the CDR3 is TGTGCCAGCAGCACGCTAGGTCTAGGAGGAGAGACCCAGTACTTC. Its translation is CASSTLGLGGETQYF.